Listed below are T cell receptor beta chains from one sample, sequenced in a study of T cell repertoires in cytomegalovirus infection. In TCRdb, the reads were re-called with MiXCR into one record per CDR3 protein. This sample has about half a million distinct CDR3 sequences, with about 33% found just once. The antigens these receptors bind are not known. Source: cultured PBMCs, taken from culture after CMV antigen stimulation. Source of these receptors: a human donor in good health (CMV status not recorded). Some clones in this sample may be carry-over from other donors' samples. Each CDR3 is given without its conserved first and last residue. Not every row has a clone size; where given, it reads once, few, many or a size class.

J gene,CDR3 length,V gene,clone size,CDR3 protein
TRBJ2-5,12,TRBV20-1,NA,SARARTSGGTQY
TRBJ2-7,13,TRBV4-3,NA,ASSGPRPLAYEQY
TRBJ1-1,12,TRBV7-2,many,ASSLGSGGRKAF
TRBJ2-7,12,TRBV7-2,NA,ASSVGQNSYEQY
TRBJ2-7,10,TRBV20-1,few,SAVRDSYEQY
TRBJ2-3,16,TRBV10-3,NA,AITQHRDPSPSTDTQY
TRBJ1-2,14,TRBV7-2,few,ASSSPGQGHYYGYT
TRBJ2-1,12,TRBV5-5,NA,ASSFSAGRDEQF
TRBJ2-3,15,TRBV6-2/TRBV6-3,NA,ASTTIPRDRGWNTQY
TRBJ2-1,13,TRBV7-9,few,ASIPGTSGLNEQF
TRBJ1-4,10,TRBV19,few,ASREQGEKLF
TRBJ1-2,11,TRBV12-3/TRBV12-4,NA,ASSLGNNYGYT
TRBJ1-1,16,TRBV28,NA,ASSLTGGVGSGKTEAF
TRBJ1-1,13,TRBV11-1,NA,ASSLGGREVPEAF
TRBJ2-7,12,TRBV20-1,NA,SATDYLEGYEQY
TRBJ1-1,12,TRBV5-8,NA,ASSIQGYHTEAF